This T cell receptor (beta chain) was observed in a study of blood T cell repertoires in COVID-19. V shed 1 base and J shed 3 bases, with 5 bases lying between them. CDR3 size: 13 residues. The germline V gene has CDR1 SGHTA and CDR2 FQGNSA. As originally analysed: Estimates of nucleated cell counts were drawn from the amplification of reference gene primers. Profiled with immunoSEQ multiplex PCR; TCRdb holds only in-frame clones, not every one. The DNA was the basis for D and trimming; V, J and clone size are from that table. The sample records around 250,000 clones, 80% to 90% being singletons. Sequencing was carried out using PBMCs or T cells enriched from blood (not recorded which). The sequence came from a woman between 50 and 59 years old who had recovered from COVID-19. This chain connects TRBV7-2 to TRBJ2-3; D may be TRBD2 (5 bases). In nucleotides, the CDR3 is TGTGCCAGCAGCTTAGAGCGGACAGATACGCAGTATTTT. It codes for CASSLERTDTQYF.